This TCR beta chain was recorded in a study of shared T cell receptors in the human thymus. CDR3 length: 9 amino acids. Germline lookup yields CDR1 DFQATT and CDR2 SNEGSKA (reference sequence). Trimming took 7 bases from V and 10 from J, leaving 8 bases between them. TCRdb keeps only in-frame clones here, not all; method: immunoSEQ multiplex PCR. The sample contains over 650,000 clones, more than 70% of which appear only once. This same sample was also part of a study on human thymus T cells.

The rearrangement links TRBV20-1 to TRBJ2-1; D gene unclear. The sequenced material came from thymocytes. This clonotype was obtained from a boy less than two years old with a congenital heart defect. CDR3 residues: CSDKAEQFF. The DNA of the CDR3 is TGCAGTGATAAAGCGGAGCAGTTCTTC.